The T cell receptor (beta chain) described here comes from a study of tumor-infiltrating lymphocytes in localized non-small cell lung cancer. The overall study: Resected tumor was paired with non-adjacent uninvolved lung from the same patient. Study results and limitations: No T-cell fraction difference was seen between IM1 and IM2 tumors. Technical variation could not be separated from intratumor heterogeneity here.

A note on this clone: The antigen is not known.

Profiling relied on immunoSEQ multiplex PCR, and the TCRdb table lists in-frame clones only, not all of them. The table lists fewer than 20,000 clones, roughly 69% of them singletons, with 6.5% in the top ten. The sequence came from a human donor with non-small cell lung cancer. Sequenced material: lung tumor tissue.

The CDR3 sequence: CASSSVGAKNIQYF. The CDR3 nucleotides are TGTGCCAGCAGCTCGGTCGGAGCCAAAAACATTCAGTACTTC. The rearrangement uses TRBV7-2 and TRBJ2-4; D call uncertain. Germline V gene sequence: CDR1 SGHTA, CDR2 FQGNSA. Trimming stripped 4 bases from V and 0 bases from J, with 7 bases between. There are 14 residues in the CDR3.